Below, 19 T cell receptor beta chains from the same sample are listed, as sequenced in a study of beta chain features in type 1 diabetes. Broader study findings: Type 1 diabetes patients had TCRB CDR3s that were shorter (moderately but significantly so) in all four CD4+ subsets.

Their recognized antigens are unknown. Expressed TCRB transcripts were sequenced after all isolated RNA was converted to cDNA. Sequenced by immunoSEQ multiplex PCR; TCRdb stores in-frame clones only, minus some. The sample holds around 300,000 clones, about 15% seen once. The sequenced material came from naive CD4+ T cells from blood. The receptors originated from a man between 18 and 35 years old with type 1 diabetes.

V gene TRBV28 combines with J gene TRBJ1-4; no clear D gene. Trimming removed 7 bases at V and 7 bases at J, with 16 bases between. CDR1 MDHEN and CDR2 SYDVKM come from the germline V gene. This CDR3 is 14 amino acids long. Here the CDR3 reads CASIGGGSGEKLFF. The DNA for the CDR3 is TGTGCCAGCATTGGAGGAGGGTCCGGTGAAAAACTGTTTTTT.

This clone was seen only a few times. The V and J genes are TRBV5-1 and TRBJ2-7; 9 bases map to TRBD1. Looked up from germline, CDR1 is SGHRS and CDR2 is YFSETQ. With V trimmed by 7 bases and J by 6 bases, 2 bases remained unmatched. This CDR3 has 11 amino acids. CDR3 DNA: TGCGCCAGCTCGGGACAGGGCGAGCAGTACTTC. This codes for CASSGQGEQYF.

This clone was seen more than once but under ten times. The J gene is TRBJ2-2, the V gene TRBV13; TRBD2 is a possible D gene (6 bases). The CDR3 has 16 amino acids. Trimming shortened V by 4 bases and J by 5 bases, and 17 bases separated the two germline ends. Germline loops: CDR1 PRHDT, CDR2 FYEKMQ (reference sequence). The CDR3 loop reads CASSSGAGSWTGELFF. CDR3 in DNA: TGTGCCAGCAGCTCCGGTGCGGGGAGCTGGACCGGGGAGCTGTTTTTT.

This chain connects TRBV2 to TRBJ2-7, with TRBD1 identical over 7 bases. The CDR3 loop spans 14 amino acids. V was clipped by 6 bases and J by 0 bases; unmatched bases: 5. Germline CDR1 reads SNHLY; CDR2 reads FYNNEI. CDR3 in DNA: TGTGCCAGCAGCGGACAGGTCGGCTCCTACGAGCAGTACTTC. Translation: CASSGQVGSYEQYF.

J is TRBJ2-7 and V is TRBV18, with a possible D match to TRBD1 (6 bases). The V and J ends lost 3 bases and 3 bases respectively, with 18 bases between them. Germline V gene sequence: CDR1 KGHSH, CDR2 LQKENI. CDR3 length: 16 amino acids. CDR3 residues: CASSPLPSTGNYEQYF. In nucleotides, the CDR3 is TGTGCCAGCTCACCGCTACCAAGTACAGGGAACTACGAGCAGTACTTC.

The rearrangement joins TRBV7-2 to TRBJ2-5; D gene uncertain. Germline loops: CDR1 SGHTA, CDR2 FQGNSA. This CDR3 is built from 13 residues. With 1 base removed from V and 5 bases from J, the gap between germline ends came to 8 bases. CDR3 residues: CASSLGFGETQYF. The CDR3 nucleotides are TGTGCCAGCAGCTTAGGGTTCGGGGAGACCCAGTACTTC. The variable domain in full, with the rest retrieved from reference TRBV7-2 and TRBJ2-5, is GAGVSQSPSNKVTEKGKDVELRCDPISGHTALYWYRQSLGQGLEFLIYFQGNSAPDKSGLPSDRFSAERTGGSVSTLTIQRTQQEDSAVYLCASSLGFGETQYFGPGTRLLVL.

The CDR3 DNA follows: TGTGCCATCAAGGGGACTAGCGGAGGGGGCCCAGATACGCAGTATTTT. Translated, it gives CAIKGTSGGGPDTQYF. The rearrangement links TRBV10-3 to TRBJ2-3; 11 nucleotides match TRBD2. CDR1 is ENHRY and CDR2 is SYGVKD in the germline V gene. Trimming cost V 7 bases and J 4 bases; bases outside gene matches: 10. The CDR3 extends over 16 amino acids.

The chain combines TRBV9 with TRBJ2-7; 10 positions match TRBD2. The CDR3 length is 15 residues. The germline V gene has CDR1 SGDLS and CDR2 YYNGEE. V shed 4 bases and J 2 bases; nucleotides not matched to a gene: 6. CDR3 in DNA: TGTGCCAGCAGCCCTCAACTAGCGGGGACCTACGAGCAGTACTTC. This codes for CASSPQLAGTYEQYF.

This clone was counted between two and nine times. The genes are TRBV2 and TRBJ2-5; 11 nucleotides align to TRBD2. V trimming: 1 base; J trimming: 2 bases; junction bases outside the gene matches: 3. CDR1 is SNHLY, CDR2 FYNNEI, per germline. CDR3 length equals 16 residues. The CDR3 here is CASSEDSGGVQETQYF. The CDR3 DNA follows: TGTGCCAGCAGTGAAGATAGCGGGGGGGTACAAGAGACCCAGTACTTC.

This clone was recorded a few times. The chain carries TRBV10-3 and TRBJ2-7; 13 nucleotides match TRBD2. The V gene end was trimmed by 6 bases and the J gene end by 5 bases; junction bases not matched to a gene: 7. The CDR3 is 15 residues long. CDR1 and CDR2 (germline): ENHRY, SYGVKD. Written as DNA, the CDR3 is TGTGCCATCAGGGGGACTAGCGGGACCCTGAACGAGCAGTACTTC. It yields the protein CAIRGTSGTLNEQYF.

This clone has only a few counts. CDR3 nucleotide sequence: TGTGCCAGCAGCTTCGGCGGCGGCGAGCAGTACTTC. Translated: CASSFGGGEQYF. This chain uses TRBV7-9 with TRBJ2-7; D not resolved. The CDR3 is made up of 12 amino acids. Germline-derived CDR1 and CDR2 are SEHNR and FQNEAQ (reference sequence). Trimming left V 3 bases short and J 6 bases short, with 9 bases between.

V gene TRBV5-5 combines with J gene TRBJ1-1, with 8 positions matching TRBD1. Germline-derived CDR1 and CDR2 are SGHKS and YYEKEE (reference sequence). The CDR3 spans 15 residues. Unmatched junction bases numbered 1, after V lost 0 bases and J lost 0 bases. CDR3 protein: CASSLGGQVNTEAFF. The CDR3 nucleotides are TGTGCCAGCAGCTTGGGGGGACAGGTGAACACTGAAGCTTTCTTT. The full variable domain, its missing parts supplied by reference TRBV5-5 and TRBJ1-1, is DAGVTQSPTHLIKTRGQQVTLRCSPISGHKSVSWYQQVLGQGPQFIFQYYEKEERGRGNFPDRFSARQFPNYSSELNVNALLLGDSALYLCASSLGGQVNTEAFFGQGTRLTVV.

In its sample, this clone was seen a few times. Written as DNA, the CDR3 is TGCGCCAGCAGCAAGGACTCTCCCGGCTCCTACGAGCAGTACTTC. It is translated as CASSKDSPGSYEQYF. The chain uses TRBV5-1 and TRBJ2-7, with D tentatively TRBD2 (5 bases). The CDR3 sequence is 15 residues long. Germline values: CDR1 SGHRS, CDR2 YFSETQ. The V end lost 4 bases, the J end lost 0 bases, and 14 bases lay between the germline ends.

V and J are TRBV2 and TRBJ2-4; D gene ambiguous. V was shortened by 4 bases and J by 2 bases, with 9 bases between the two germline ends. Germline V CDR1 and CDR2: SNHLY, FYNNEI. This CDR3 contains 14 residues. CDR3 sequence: CASSGTYSKNIQYF. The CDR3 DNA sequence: TGTGCCAGCAGTGGAACGTACTCCAAAAACATTCAGTACTTC.

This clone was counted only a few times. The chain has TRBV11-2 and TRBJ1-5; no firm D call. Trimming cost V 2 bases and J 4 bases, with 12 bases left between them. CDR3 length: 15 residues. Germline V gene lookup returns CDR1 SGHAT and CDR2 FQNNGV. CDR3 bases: TGTGCCAGCAGCTTACATCCTCCGACAAATCAGCCCCAGCATTTT. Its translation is CASSLHPPTNQPQHF.

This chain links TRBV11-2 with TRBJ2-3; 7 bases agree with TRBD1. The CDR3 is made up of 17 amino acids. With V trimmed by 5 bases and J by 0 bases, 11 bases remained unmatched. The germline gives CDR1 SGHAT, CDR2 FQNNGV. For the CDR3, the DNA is TGTGCCAGCAGCGCCCAACCGGGACAGACTAGCACAGATACGCAGTATTTT. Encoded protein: CASSAQPGQTSTDTQYF.

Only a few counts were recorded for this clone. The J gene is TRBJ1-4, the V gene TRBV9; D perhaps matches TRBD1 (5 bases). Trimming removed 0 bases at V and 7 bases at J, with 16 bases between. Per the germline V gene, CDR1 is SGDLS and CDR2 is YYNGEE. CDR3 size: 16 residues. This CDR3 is CASSVAWGDHLEKLFF. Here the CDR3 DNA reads TGTGCCAGCAGCGTAGCTTGGGGGGACCACCTTGAAAAACTGTTTTTT.

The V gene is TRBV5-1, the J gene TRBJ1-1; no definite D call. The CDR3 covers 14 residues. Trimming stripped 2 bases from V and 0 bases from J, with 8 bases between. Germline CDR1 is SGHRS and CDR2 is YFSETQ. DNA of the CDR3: TGCGCCAGCAGCTTAGAGAATTTGAACACTGAAGCTTTCTTT. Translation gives CASSLENLNTEAFF.

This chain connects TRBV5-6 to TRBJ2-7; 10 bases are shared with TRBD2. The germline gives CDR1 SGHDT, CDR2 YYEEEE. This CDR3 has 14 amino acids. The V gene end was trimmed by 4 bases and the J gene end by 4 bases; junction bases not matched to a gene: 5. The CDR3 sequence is CASSSSGGQYEQYF. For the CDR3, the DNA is TGTGCCAGCAGCAGTAGCGGGGGGCAATACGAGCAGTACTTC.